This T cell receptor (beta chain) was sequenced during a study of T cell responses to AZD1222 COVID-19 vaccine. Profiled with immunoSEQ multiplex PCR; TCRdb holds only in-frame clones, not every one. Seen here are fewer than 180,000 clones, roughly 90% observed once, and the top ten hold 2.5% to 3.5%. CDR1 is MNHEY, CDR2 SMNVEV, per germline (reference sequence). The CDR3 has 18 amino acids. V lost 4 bases and J 5 bases, leaving 26 bases between the germline ends. The sequencing here drew on peripheral blood, taken 28 days after the second AZD1222 dose. The V call is TRBV27, the J call TRBJ1-1; D possibly corresponds to TRBD1 (5 bases). The source is an adult who received the AZD1222 COVID-19 vaccine. The CDR3 DNA reads as TGTGCCAGCAGTTCCCCGGGTATCGGGACCGCACGAAAGACTGAAGCTTTCTTT. Its protein product is CASSSPGIGTARKTEAFF.